The clone carrying this T cell receptor (beta chain) was recorded many times. V dropped 7 bases and J dropped 1 base, with 10 bases sitting between them. The CDR3 loop spans 13 amino acids. CDR1 is MNHNS and CDR2 is SASEGT in the germline V gene. To make TCR beta libraries, researchers used iRepertoire HTBI primers and Arm-PCR of CDR3 regions. TCRdb itself ran the multiplex PCR reads through MiXCR, one entry per CDR3 protein. Counted here are under 300,000 distinct CDR3 sequences, approximately 16% occurring once; the ten biggest clones make up approximately 20%. Documented time point: newly diagnosed GD, antithyroid drugs for less than 3 months. The TCR library was prepared using RNA isolated from PBMCs. This entry belongs to a study of regulatory T cells in long-lasting Graves disease.

The sequences come from peripheral blood mononuclear cells (PBMCs), collected at new diagnosis, from a patient treated with antithyroid drugs. The sequence was obtained from a female donor with Graves disease. The V gene is TRBV6-1, the J gene TRBJ1-1, with D hard to call. CDR3 sequence: CASTLARNTEAFF. DNA of the CDR3: TGTGCCAGCACCCTCGCGAGGAACACTGAAGCTTTCTTT.